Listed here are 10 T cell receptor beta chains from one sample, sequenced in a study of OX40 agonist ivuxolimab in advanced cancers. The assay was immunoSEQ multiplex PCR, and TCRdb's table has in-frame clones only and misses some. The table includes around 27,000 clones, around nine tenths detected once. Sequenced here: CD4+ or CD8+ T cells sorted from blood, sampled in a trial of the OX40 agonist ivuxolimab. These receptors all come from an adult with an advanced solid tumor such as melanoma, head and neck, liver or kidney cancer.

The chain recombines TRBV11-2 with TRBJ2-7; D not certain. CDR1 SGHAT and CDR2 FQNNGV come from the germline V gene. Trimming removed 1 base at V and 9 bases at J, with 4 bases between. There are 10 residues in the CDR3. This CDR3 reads CASSLGGQYF. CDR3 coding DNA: TGTGCCAGCAGCTTAGGTGGGCAGTACTTC.

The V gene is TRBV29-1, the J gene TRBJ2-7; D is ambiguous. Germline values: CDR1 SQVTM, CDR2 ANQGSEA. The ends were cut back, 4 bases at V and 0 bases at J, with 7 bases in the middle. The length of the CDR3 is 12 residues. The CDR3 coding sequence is TGCAGCGTTGGACCGAGCTCCTACGAGCAGTACTTC. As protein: CSVGPSSYEQYF.

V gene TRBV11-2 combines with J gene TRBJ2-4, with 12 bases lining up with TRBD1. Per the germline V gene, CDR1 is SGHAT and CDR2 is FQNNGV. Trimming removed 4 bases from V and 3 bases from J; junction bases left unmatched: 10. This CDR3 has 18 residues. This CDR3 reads CASSSNTGTGGFKNIQYF. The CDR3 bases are TGTGCCAGCAGCTCAAACACAGGGACAGGGGGCTTCAAAAACATTCAGTACTTC.

The CDR3 reads CASRAPGTALDHEQFF. CDR3 nucleotides: TGCGCCAGTCGAGCCCCCGGGACGGCCCTGGATCATGAGCAGTTCTTC. The J gene is TRBJ2-1, the V gene TRBV5-1; D tentatively reads TRBD1 or TRBD2 (5 bases each). Germline V gene sequence: CDR1 SGHRS, CDR2 YFSETQ. V shed 8 bases and J shed 8 bases, with 26 bases lying between them. The CDR3 has 16 residues. The full variable domain, completed using reference TRBV5-1 and TRBJ2-1, is KAGVTQTPRYLIKTRGQQVTLSCSPISGHRSVSWYQQTPGQGLQFLFEYFSETQRNKGNFPGRFSGRQFSNSRSEMNVSTLELGDSALYLCASRAPGTALDHEQFFGPGTRLTVL.

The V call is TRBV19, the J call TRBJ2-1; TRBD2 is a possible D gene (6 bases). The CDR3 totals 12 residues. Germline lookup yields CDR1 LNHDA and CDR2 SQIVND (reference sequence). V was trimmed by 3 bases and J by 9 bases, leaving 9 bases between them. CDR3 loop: CASSMGLPEQFF. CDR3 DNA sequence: TGTGCCAGTAGTATGGGACTCCCTGAGCAGTTCTTC.

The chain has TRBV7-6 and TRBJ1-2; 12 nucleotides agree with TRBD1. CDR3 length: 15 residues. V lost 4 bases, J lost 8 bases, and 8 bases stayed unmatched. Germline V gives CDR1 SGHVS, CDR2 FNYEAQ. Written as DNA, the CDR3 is TGTGCCAGCAGCTCCCGGGACAGGGGGCTCGGCGGCTACACCTTC. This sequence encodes CASSSRDRGLGGYTF.

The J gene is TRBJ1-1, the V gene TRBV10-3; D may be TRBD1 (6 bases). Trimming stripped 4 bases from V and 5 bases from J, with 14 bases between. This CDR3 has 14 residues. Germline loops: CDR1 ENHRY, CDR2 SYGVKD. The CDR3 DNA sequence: TGTGCCATCAGTGTCGGGATCCAGGGGACTGAAGCTTTCTTT. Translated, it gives CAISVGIQGTEAFF.

CDR3 DNA sequence: TGTGCCAGCAGTTACTCGCCCGATGAAAAACTGTTTTTT. Residues: CASSYSPDEKLFF. The chain recombines TRBV6-5 with TRBJ1-4; D remains unclear. The CDR3 has 13 residues. Trimming removed 0 bases at V and 6 bases at J, with 5 bases between. Germline V gene sequence: CDR1 MNHEY, CDR2 SVGAGI.

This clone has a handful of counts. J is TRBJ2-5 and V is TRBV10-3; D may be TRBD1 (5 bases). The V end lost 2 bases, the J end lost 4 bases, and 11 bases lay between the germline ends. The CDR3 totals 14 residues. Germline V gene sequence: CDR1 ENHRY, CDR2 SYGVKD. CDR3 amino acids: CAISEDPGRETQYF. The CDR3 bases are TGTGCCATCAGTGAGGACCCAGGGCGAGAGACCCAGTACTTC.

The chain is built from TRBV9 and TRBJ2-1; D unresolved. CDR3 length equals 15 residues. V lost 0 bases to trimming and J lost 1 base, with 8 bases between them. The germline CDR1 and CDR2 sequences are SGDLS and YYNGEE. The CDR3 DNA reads TGTGCCAGCAGCGTAGATCCGAGTTCCTACAATGAGCAGTTCTTC. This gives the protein CASSVDPSSYNEQFF.